Listed here are 24 T cell receptor beta chains from one sample, sequenced in a study of blood T cell repertoires in COVID-19 (dated by TCRdb to between 2020 and 2021). Library preparation employed the immunoSEQ multiplex PCR assay. Entries here come from immuneACCESS through TCRdb and include only in-frame sequences with V and J called. Some clones fail to appear in such tables; in the studies checked, an unresolved V gene covers under half of the shortfall, and the cause of the remainder is unknown. The sample table shows some 200,000 clones, and over 75% are seen once. The ten largest clones add up to around 17% of the sample. The specimen was peripheral blood. The receptors shown here come from a man aged 50-60 years with COVID-19, enrolled during active disease.

The rearrangement uses TRBV5-4 and TRBJ2-7, with 8 nucleotides matching TRBD1. The junction had 10 bases not matched to a gene; V was cut back by 3 bases and J by 5 bases. This CDR3 comprises 15 residues. CDR1 SGHNT and CDR2 YYREEE come from the germline V gene (reference sequence). CDR3 sequence reads: CASSSPQGAGHEQYF. CDR3 nucleotide sequence: TGTGCCAGCAGCTCCCCCCAGGGGGCCGGCCACGAGCAGTACTTC.

This clone was counted a few times. J is TRBJ2-7 and V is TRBV30; no clear D. V was cut by 0 bases and J by 4 bases, with 7 bases left in between. Germline V gives CDR1 GTSNPN, CDR2 SVGIG (reference sequence). The length of the CDR3 is 12 residues. This chain's CDR3 is CAWSVSRYEQYF. CDR3 in DNA: TGTGCCTGGAGTGTATCCCGGTACGAGCAGTACTTC.

This clone was picked up one time. This sequence joins TRBV6-6 and TRBJ1-3; D remains ambiguous. V was trimmed by 6 bases and J by 4 bases, leaving 7 bases between them. CDR1 is MNHNY and CDR2 is SVGAGI in the germline V gene (reference sequence). The CDR3 runs to 12 residues. The CDR3 is CASSPTGNTIYF. The DNA for the CDR3 is TGTGCCAGCAGCCCTACCGGAAACACCATATATTTT.

The J gene is TRBJ2-5, the V gene TRBV5-1; D may be TRBD1 (5 bases). Trimming stripped 7 bases from V and 3 bases from J, with 10 bases between. The CDR3 totals 12 residues. Germline-derived CDR1 and CDR2 are SGHRS and YFSETQ. The CDR3 DNA is TGCGCCAGCGGGGTAGGGGAAGAGACCCAGTACTTC. Protein product: CASGVGEETQYF. Looking up the rest from reference TRBV5-1 and TRBJ2-5 gives the full variable domain: KAGVTQTPRYLIKTRGQQVTLSCSPISGHRSVSWYQQTPGQGLQFLFEYFSETQRNKGNFPGRFSGRQFSNSRSEMNVSTLELGDSALYLCASGVGEETQYFGPGTRLLVL.

V gene TRBV6-5 combines with J gene TRBJ2-3, with 8 bases lining up with TRBD1. The CDR3 runs 15 residues. The V gene's germline CDR1 is MNHEY and CDR2 SVGAGI. V was clipped by 6 bases and J by 3 bases; unmatched bases: 8. This chain's CDR3 is CASSTGQGWTDTQYF. CDR3 coding DNA: TGTGCCAGCAGCACCGGACAGGGATGGACAGATACGCAGTATTTT.

V and J are TRBV3-1 (or the pseudogene TRBV3-2) and TRBJ2-7; weak D call: TRBD1 (5 bases). V shed 3 bases and J shed 0 bases, with 9 bases lying between them. The CDR3 is 14 amino acids. Germline-derived CDR1 and CDR2 are LGHDT and YNNKEL (reference sequence). CDR3 DNA sequence: TGTGCCAGCAGCCATCCAGGGCGCTCCTACGAGCAGTACTTC. Translation gives CASSHPGRSYEQYF.

The chain recombines TRBV19 with TRBJ2-7; D uncertain. Germline V gene data show CDR1 as LNHDA and CDR2 as SQIVND (reference sequence). This CDR3 spans 14 amino acids. Trimming pared 3 bases from V and 1 base from J, leaving 10 bases between. CDR3 DNA sequence: TGTGCCAGTAGTATCGGGTGGAATTCCTACGAGCAGTACTTC. Protein sequence: CASSIGWNSYEQYF.

V and J are TRBV7-9 and TRBJ1-5, with D perhaps matching TRBD1 (5 bases). The germline gives CDR1 SEHNR, CDR2 FQNEAQ (reference sequence). V lost 5 bases to trimming and J lost 0 bases, with 8 bases between them. This CDR3 spans 14 amino acids. The CDR3 coding sequence is TGTGCCAGCAGCCGGGGGGGTAGCAATCAGCCCCAGCATTTT. This encodes CASSRGGSNQPQHF.

This clone was recorded once. The rearrangement joins TRBV23-1 to TRBJ2-3, with 12 positions matching TRBD1. TRBV23-1 is an open reading frame whose function is uncertain. After removal of 1 base from V and 2 bases from J, the junction contained 25 bases not matched to a gene. The CDR3 loop spans 24 amino acids. DNA for the CDR3: TGCGCCAGCAGTCAATGGAGGGACAGGGGGCGCATCTTTAAAGAGAGAGTGTTCACAGATACGCAGTATTTT. Translation gives CASSQWRDRGRIFKERVFTDTQYF.

This sequence joins TRBV27 and TRBJ1-6, with D unclear. Germline V gene data show CDR1 as MNHEY and CDR2 as SMNVEV (reference sequence). Trimming cost V 7 bases and J 4 bases, with 14 bases left between them. CDR3 length: 15 amino acids. As DNA, the CDR3 is TGTGCCAGCAAGATTTCAGGAGGTTATAATTCACCCCTCCACTTT. As protein: CASKISGGYNSPLHF.

The chain employs TRBV25-1 and TRBJ1-2; TRBD1 matches at 9 bases. Germline V CDR1 and CDR2: MGHDK, SYGVNS. The CDR3 runs to 14 residues. J was trimmed by 11 bases and V by 0 bases; bases with no gene match: 7. CDR3 region: CASSEYIGQGIYTF. The CDR3 DNA follows: TGTGCCAGCAGTGAATATATAGGACAGGGGATTTACACCTTC.

This rearrangement joins TRBV6-4 to TRBJ2-5, with D tentatively TRBD1 (6 bases). The CDR3 totals 19 residues. Trimming cost V 2 bases and J 4 bases, with 26 bases left between them. Germline V lookup: CDR1 MRHNA, CDR2 SNTAGT. Here the CDR3 DNA reads TGTGCCAGCAGTGACCCGACCCCCGGAGACAGAATAGGGGGAGAGACCCAGTACTTC. Its protein is CASSDPTPGDRIGGETQYF.

This chain uses TRBV6-5 with TRBJ1-2; D is unclear. Germline-derived CDR1 and CDR2 are MNHEY and SVGAGI. This CDR3 contains 14 residues. Trimming pared 2 bases from V and 8 bases from J, leaving 15 bases between. The CDR3 sequence is CASSYVKTTDGYTF. The CDR3 nucleotides read TGTGCCAGCAGTTACGTGAAAACCACAGACGGCTACACCTTC.

The V gene is TRBV10-3, the J gene TRBJ2-2; 9 bases are shared with TRBD2. Germline assignment: CDR1 ENHRY and CDR2 SYGVKD. The V gene end was trimmed by 4 bases and the J gene end by 3 bases; junction bases not matched to a gene: 9. CDR3 size: 17 residues. CDR3 loop: CAISAMREGPDTGELFF. CDR3 DNA: TGTGCCATCAGTGCCATGCGGGAGGGCCCGGACACCGGGGAGCTGTTTTTT.

The chain employs TRBV24-1 and TRBJ2-1; 11 bases line up with TRBD2. The germline CDR1 and CDR2 sequences are KGHDR and SFDVKD. Trimming cost V 4 bases and J 6 bases; bases outside gene matches: 10. The CDR3 length is 17 residues. CDR3 DNA: TGTGCCACCAGTGACCATCCCACTAGCGGGAGAAGCAATGAGCAGTTCTTC. Translating it yields CATSDHPTSGRSNEQFF.

V usage is TRBV5-1 and J usage is TRBJ2-1, with TRBD2 matching over 10 bases. The V and J ends lost 0 bases and 8 bases, in that order; junction bases with no gene match: 8. The CDR3 is 16 amino acids. Germline V gene sequence: CDR1 SGHRS, CDR2 YFSETQ. The CDR3 is CASSLGASGSVDEQFF. The CDR3 DNA sequence: TGCGCCAGCAGCTTGGGAGCTAGCGGGAGTGTCGATGAGCAGTTCTTC.

The V and J genes are TRBV19 and TRBJ2-1; D is uncertain. Germline CDR1 LNHDA, CDR2 SQIVND (reference sequence). This CDR3 has 11 residues. V was pared by 2 bases and J by 7 bases, with 3 bases between. The CDR3 reads CASSIQNEQFF. The CDR3 DNA reads as TGTGCCAGTAGTATACAGAATGAGCAGTTCTTC.

The rearrangement links TRBV29-1 to TRBJ2-7; D may be TRBD1 (6 bases). Germline values: CDR1 SQVTM, CDR2 ANQGSEA. Trimming pared 4 bases from V and 2 bases from J, leaving 12 bases between. This CDR3 comprises 13 residues. CDR3 region: CSVAFQGTYEQYF. CDR3 DNA sequence: TGCAGCGTTGCGTTCCAGGGGACCTACGAGCAGTACTTC.

This chain uses TRBV18 with TRBJ2-7; D is perhaps TRBD2 (6 bases). Looked up from germline, CDR1 is KGHSH and CDR2 is LQKENI. V lost 1 base, J lost 2 bases, and 9 bases lay in between. The length of the CDR3 is 14 residues. CDR3 nucleotide sequence: TGTGCCAGCTCACCACAGGAGGGAACCTACGAGCAGTACTTC. It yields the protein CASSPQEGTYEQYF.

The genes are TRBV6-2 or TRBV6-3 and TRBJ2-4, with D hard to call. Trimming stripped 5 bases from V and 13 bases from J, with 12 bases between. The CDR3 is 11 amino acids. Germline loops: CDR1 MNHEY, CDR2 SVGEGT. CDR3: CASSALGNQYF. In DNA form, the CDR3 reads TGTGCCAGCAGTGCTCTGGGCAACCAGTACTTC.

This chain uses TRBV6-5 with TRBJ1-2; maybe TRBD1 (6 bases). The CDR3 consists of 14 residues. The germline CDR1 and CDR2 sequences are MNHEY and SVGAGI. Trimming pared 1 base from V and 3 bases from J, leaving 9 bases between. CDR3 DNA sequence: TGTGCCAGCAGTTACTGGGGGCGCGACTATGGCTACACCTTC. This encodes CASSYWGRDYGYTF.

The chain combines TRBV15 with TRBJ2-7, with D possibly being TRBD2 (6 bases). Trimming removed 1 base from V and 4 bases from J, with 14 bases in between. Germline-derived CDR1 and CDR2 are LNHNV and YYDKDF (reference sequence). CDR3 size: 15 residues. Here the CDR3 reads CATSRAGGGDYEQYF. In DNA form, the CDR3 reads TGTGCCACCAGCAGAGCAGGAGGAGGGGATTACGAGCAGTACTTC.

This chain joins TRBV14 and TRBJ2-1, with a tentative D call TRBD1 (7 bases). The CDR3 is 18 amino acids. Per the germline V gene, CDR1 is SGHDN and CDR2 is FVKESK. Trimming took off 1 base at V and 7 bases at J, with 23 bases between the two ends. CDR3 amino acids: CASSQGGLFEGAGNEQFF. The CDR3 DNA sequence: TGTGCCAGCAGCCAAGGCGGACTGTTCGAGGGGGCGGGGAATGAGCAGTTCTTC.

The chain recombines TRBV12-3 or TRBV12-4 with TRBJ2-5; 9 bases fit TRBD2. J lost 5 bases, V lost 9 bases, and 7 bases had no gene match. CDR3 length: 13 residues. The CDR3 here is CASQWRGGETQYF. CDR3 nucleotides: TGTGCCAGTCAATGGCGGGGGGGGGAGACCCAGTACTTC.